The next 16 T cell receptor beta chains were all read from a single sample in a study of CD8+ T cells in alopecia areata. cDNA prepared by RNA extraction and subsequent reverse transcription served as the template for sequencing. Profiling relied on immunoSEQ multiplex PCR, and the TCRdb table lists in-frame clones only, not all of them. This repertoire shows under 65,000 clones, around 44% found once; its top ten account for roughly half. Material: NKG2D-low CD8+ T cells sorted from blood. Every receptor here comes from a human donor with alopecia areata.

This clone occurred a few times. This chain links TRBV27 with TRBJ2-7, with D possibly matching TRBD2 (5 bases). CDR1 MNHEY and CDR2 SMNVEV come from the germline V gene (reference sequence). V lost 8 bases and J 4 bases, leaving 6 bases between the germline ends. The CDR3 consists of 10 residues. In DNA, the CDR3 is TGTGCCAGCGGCGGGTACGAGCAGTACTTC. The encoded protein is CASGGYEQYF.

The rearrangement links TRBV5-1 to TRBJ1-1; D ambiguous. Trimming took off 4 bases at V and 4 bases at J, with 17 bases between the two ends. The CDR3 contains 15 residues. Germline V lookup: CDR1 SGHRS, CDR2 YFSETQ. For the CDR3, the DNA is TGCGCCAGCAGCGACCTCGGTGGCGGGCGCACTGAAGCTTTCTTT. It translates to CASSDLGGGRTEAFF.

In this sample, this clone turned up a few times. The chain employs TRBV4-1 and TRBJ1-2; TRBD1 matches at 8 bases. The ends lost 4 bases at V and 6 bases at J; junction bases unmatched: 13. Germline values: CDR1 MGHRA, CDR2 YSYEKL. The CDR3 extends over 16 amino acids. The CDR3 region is CASSLSVGQGKDGYTF. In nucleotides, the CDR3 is TGCGCCAGCAGCCTATCCGTAGGACAGGGAAAAGATGGCTACACCTTC.

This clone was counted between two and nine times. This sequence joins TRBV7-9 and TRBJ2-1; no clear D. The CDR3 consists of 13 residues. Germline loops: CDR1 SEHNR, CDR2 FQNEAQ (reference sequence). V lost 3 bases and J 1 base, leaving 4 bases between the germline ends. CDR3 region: CASSLSSYNEQFF. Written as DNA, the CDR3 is TGTGCCAGCAGCTTGTCTTCCTACAATGAGCAGTTCTTC.

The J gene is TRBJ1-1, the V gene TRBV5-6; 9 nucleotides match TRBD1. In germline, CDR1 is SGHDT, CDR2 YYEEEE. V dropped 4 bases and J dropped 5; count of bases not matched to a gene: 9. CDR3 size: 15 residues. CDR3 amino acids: CASSLGQGLRTEAFF. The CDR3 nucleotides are TGTGCCAGCAGCCTGGGACAGGGACTAAGAACTGAAGCTTTCTTT.

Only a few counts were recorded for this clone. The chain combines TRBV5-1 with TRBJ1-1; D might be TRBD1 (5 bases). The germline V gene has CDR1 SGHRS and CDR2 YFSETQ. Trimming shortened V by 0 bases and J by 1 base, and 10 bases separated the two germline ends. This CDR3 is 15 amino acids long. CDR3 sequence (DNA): TGCGCCAGCAGCTTGGCCGAAGGGGAGAACACTGAAGCTTTCTTT. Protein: CASSLAEGENTEAFF.

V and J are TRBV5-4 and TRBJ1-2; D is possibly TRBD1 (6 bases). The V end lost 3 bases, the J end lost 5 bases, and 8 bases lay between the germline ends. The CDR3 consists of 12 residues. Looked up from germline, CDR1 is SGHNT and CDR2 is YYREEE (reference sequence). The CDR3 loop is CASSSQGYGYTF. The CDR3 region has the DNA TGTGCCAGCAGCTCCCAGGGGTATGGCTACACCTTC.

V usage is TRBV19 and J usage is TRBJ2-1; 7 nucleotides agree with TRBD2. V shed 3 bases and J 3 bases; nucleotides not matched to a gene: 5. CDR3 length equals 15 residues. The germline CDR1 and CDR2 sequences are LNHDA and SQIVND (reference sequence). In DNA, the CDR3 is TGTGCCAGTAGTATCACGGCTAGCGGCTACAATGAGCAGTTCTTC. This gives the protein CASSITASGYNEQFF.

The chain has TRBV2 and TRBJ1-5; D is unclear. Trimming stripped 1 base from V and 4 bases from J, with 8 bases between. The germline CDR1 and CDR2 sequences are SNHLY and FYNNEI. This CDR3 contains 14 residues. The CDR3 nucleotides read TGTGCCAGCAGTGAAGAGGGTGAGAATCAGCCCCAGCATTTT. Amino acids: CASSEEGENQPQHF. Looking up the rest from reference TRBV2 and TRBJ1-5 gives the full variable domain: EPEVTQTPSHQVTQMGQEVILRCVPISNHLYFYWYRQILGQKVEFLVSFYNNEISEKSEIFDDQFSVERPDGSNFTLKIRSTKLEDSAMYFCASSEEGENQPQHFGDGTRLSIL.

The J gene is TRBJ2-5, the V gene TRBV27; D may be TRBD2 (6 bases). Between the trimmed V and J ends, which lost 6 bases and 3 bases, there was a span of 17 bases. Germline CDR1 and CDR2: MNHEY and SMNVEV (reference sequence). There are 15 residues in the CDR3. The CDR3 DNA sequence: TGTGCCAGCAGGCCGAGTAAATCGGGGGAAGAGACCCAGTACTTC. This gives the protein CASRPSKSGEETQYF.

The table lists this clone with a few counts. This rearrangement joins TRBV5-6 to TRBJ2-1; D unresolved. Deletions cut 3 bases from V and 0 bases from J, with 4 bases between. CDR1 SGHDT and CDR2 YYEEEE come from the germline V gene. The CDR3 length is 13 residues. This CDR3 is CASSSSSYNEQFF. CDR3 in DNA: TGTGCCAGCAGCTCCAGCTCCTACAATGAGCAGTTCTTC.

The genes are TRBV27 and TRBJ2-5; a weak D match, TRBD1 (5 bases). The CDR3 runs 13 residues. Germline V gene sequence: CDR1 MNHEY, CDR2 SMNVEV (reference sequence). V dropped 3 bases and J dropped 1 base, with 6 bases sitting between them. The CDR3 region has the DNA TGTGCCAGCAGTTTTGGGGCCCAAGAGACCCAGTACTTC. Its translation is CASSFGAQETQYF.

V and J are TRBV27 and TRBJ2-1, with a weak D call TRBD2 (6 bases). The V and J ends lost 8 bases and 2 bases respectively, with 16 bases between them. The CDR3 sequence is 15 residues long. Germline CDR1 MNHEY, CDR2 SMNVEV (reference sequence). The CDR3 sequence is CASGWPGGTYNEQFF. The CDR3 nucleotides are TGTGCCAGCGGCTGGCCCGGGGGAACCTACAATGAGCAGTTCTTC.

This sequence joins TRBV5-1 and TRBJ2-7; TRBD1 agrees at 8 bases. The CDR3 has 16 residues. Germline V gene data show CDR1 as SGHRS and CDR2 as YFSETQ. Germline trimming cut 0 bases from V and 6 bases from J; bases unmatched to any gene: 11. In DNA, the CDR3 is TGCGCCAGCAGCTTGGTATTGGGATCAGGGGGCGGCGAGCAGTACTTC. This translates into CASSLVLGSGGGEQYF.

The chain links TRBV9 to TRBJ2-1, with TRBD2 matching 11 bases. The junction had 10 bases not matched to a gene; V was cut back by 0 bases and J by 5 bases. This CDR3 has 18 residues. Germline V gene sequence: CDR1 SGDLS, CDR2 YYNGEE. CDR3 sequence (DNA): TGTGCCAGCAGCGTAGGGGGTAGCGGGAGGGCCGTGAACAATGAGCAGTTCTTC. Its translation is CASSVGGSGRAVNNEQFF.

The DNA of the CDR3 is TGTGCCAGCAGCCGAAACCCAAGTAACGAGCAGTACTTC. Its protein product is CASSRNPSNEQYF. The chain combines TRBV7-9 with TRBJ2-7; D gene uncertain. Germline CDR1 is SEHNR and CDR2 is FQNEAQ (reference sequence). The CDR3 totals 13 residues. Trimming pared 5 bases from V and 5 bases from J, leaving 13 bases between.